The clone carrying this T cell receptor beta chain showed up many times. Its specificity is not known. These data are taken from a study of neurological immune-mediated disorders. Whole-study results and caveats: There were no CDR3 amino acid sequences shared by expanded clones across subjects, a result suggesting private repertoires in all groups. While HTLV-1-associated myelopathy showed the greatest TCR clonal expansion, multiple sclerosis showed the least, falling below healthy controls.

V gave up 4 bases and J gave up 6 bases, with 22 bases separating them. The CDR3 totals 16 residues. Germline V gene data show CDR1 as SGHTA and CDR2 as FQGNSA. With 10-nucleotide random UMIs, 5'RACE was used to make the cDNA. TCRdb passed the 5' RACE reads through MiXCR, listing each CDR3 protein once. The sample records fewer than 25,000 distinct CDR3 sequences, 13% being singletons. Time point given: technical triplicate 1. Libraries from sorted cells each used some 1 million CD4+ or CD8+ T cells. Material: CD4+ T cells from blood. The V gene is TRBV7-2, the J gene TRBJ2-7, with a tentative D call TRBD2 (7 bases). This sequence originates from a female donor with HTLV-1-associated myelopathy (HAM/TSP). Written as DNA, the CDR3 is TGTGCCAGCAGCTGGGGGGGAACAGGGAGAGTTAGCGAGCAGTACTTC. Translated, it gives CASSWGGTGRVSEQYF.